A single sample is the source of the 27 T cell receptor beta chains below, sequenced in a study of blood T cells in healthy people across ages. A sample-barcoded 5' primer and a J-beta primer mix were used in a second PCR of about 6 to 12 cycles. TCRdb ran MiXCR on the 5' RACE reads and lists one entry per CDR3 protein. Among 950,000 to 1,200,000 distinct CDR3 sequences listed, more than 30% were seen once. The sequenced sample consisted of blood. These receptors all come from a man aged 18 to 30 in good health.

Note on this clonotype: This clone may be a read error of a much larger clone one base away. The V gene is TRBV6-5, the J gene TRBJ1-1; TRBD1 matches 7 bases. Trimming took 6 bases from V and 6 from J; bases not matched to a gene: 10. This CDR3 has 14 amino acids. Germline lookup yields CDR1 MNHEY and CDR2 SVGAGI. CDR3 DNA: TGTGCCAGCAGCCAGGGGGGTTTGGGCGCTGAAGCTTTCTTT. Translated, it gives CASSQGGLGAEAFF.

The rearrangement links TRBV15 to TRBJ2-7, with D unresolved. The CDR3 sequence is 13 residues long. Per the germline V gene, CDR1 is LNHNV and CDR2 is YYDKDF (reference sequence). V shed 3 bases and J shed 0 bases, with 6 bases lying between them. The CDR3 bases are TGTGCCACCAGCAGTGGGCCCTCCTACGAGCAGTACTTC. Encoded protein: CATSSGPSYEQYF.

The rearrangement joins TRBV7-3 to TRBJ2-3, with D possibly matching TRBD1 (6 bases). The CDR3 runs 15 residues. The germline V gene has CDR1 SGHTA and CDR2 FQGTGA. The V end lost 2 bases, the J end lost 3 bases, and 12 bases lay between the germline ends. The DNA of the CDR3 is TGTGCCAGCAGCTTACAAAATAGGGGGACAGATACGCAGTATTTT. This encodes CASSLQNRGTDTQYF. Together with reference TRBV7-3 and TRBJ2-3, the CDR3 gives the full variable domain: GAGVSQTPSNKVTEKGKYVELRCDPISGHTALYWYRQSLGQGPEFLIYFQGTGAADDSGLPNDRFFAVRPEGSVSTLKIQRTERGDSAVYLCASSLQNRGTDTQYFGPGTRLTVL.

This clonotype was counted between two and nine times. In nucleotides, the CDR3 is TGTGCCAGCAGTGGACCCCCGAAGTCGGAGACCCAGTACTTC. Its protein product is CASSGPPKSETQYF. This chain connects TRBV2 to TRBJ2-5; D not resolved. The V end was cut by 4 bases, the J end by 5 bases, with 14 bases between. Germline CDR1 reads SNHLY; CDR2 reads FYNNEI. CDR3 length: 14 residues.

V gene TRBV27 combines with J gene TRBJ2-7; D remains unclear. The ends were cut back, 4 bases at V and 10 bases at J, with 17 bases in the middle. The CDR3 runs 13 residues. Germline CDR1 is MNHEY and CDR2 is SMNVEV (reference sequence). The DNA of the CDR3 is TGTGCCAGCAGTTCCGCCCCTGGTTTGGCCCAGTACTTC. This sequence encodes CASSSAPGLAQYF.

This clonotype was seen just once. The V call is TRBV19, the J call TRBJ1-6; D unresolved. The V gene's germline CDR1 is LNHDA and CDR2 SQIVND (reference sequence). V lost 2 bases and J lost 5, with 7 bases in between. CDR3 length equals 14 residues. The CDR3 nucleotides are TGTGCCAGTAGTATAAAACGGAATAATTCACCCCTCCACTTT. This sequence encodes CASSIKRNNSPLHF.

Written as DNA, the CDR3 is TGTGCCATCACTCAGGGGGCGAGTACTGAAGCTTTCTTT. This sequence encodes CAITQGASTEAFF. The chain employs TRBV10-3 and TRBJ1-1, with 8 bases lining up with TRBD1. The CDR3 is made up of 13 amino acids. Per the germline V gene, CDR1 is ENHRY and CDR2 is SYGVKD. Trimming at V came to 7 bases and at J to 5 bases, leaving 6 bases not matched to a gene.

In DNA form, the CDR3 reads TGTGCCAGCAGTGAAGCTGTGGGGGAAAATGCTGAAGCTTTCTTT. Translating gives CASSEAVGENAEAFF. V is TRBV6-1 and J is TRBJ1-1, with a possible D match to TRBD1 (5 bases). Trimming removed 0 bases from V and 6 bases from J, with 14 bases in between. The V gene's germline CDR1 is MNHNS and CDR2 SASEGT. There are 15 residues in the CDR3.

The chain recombines TRBV9 with TRBJ2-7; 11 positions agree with TRBD2. The assigned J gene may be wrong: the sequence end matches TRBJ2-4 better. The CDR3 runs 17 residues. CDR1 SGDLS and CDR2 YYNGEE come from the germline V gene. CDR3 sequence: CASSATTSGGSKNIQYF. Here the CDR3 DNA reads TGTGCCAGCAGCGCCACTACTAGCGGGGGAAGCAAAAACATTCAGTACTTC.

This clonotype was observed a few times. The gene calls are TRBV20-1 and TRBJ2-3; 10 nucleotides agree with TRBD2. The V and J ends lost 1 base and 3 bases, in that order; junction bases with no gene match: 13. The CDR3 runs to 18 residues. Looked up from germline, CDR1 is DFQATT and CDR2 is SNEGSKA (reference sequence). DNA for the CDR3: TGCAGTGCTAGAGTAGAAGCGGGGGGGCAGGGTTGGACAGATACGCAGTATTTT. Protein product: CSARVEAGGQGWTDTQYF.

This chain connects TRBV4-3 to TRBJ1-4; no reliable D call. V lost 6 bases, J lost 2 bases, and 22 bases lay in between. Germline values: CDR1 LGHNA, CDR2 YSLEER. The CDR3 runs 18 residues. This chain's CDR3 is CASSRWSTPVPTNEKLFF. Here the CDR3 DNA reads TGCGCCAGCAGTAGGTGGTCGACACCGGTGCCCACTAATGAAAAACTGTTTTTT.

This clonotype appeared a few times. The chain employs TRBV29-1 and TRBJ1-1, with TRBD1 as a possible D gene (5 bases). The CDR3 length is 14 residues. V was cut by 6 bases and J by 1 base, with 15 bases left in between. The germline V gene encodes CDR1 SQVTM and CDR2 ANQGSEA. CDR3 in amino acids: CSVPLGVGNTEAFF. CDR3 DNA sequence: TGCAGCGTCCCCCTGGGGGTCGGGAACACTGAAGCTTTCTTT.

This rearrangement joins TRBV7-2 to TRBJ2-2; 8 nucleotides agree with TRBD2. Trimming took 5 bases from V and 4 from J; bases not matched to a gene: 9. CDR3 length: 16 amino acids. In germline, CDR1 is SGHTA, CDR2 FQGNSA. This CDR3 is CASSLSGGLLTGELFF. CDR3 bases: TGTGCCAGCAGCCTGAGCGGGGGCCTACTCACCGGGGAGCTGTTTTTT.

The CDR3 DNA sequence: TGCAGTGCTAGACTCGGCGGGGAGAACACTGAAGCTTTCTTT. Translation: CSARLGGENTEAFF. This chain connects TRBV20-1 to TRBJ1-1; no clear D gene. With 2 bases removed from V and 1 base from J, the gap between germline ends came to 11 bases. This CDR3 spans 14 amino acids. Germline V gene lookup returns CDR1 DFQATT and CDR2 SNEGSKA (reference sequence).

As for this clonotype: One base away lies a much larger clone, so this may be a sequencing read error. The chain carries TRBV29-1 and TRBJ2-5, with 8 bases matching TRBD2. The CDR3 consists of 15 residues. CDR1 is SQVTM, CDR2 ANQGSEA, per germline. The V segment lost 0 bases and the J segment 11 bases; nucleotides outside the gene matches: 14. The CDR3 loop reads CSVEETSVMFNEQYF. CDR3 coding DNA: TGCAGCGTTGAAGAGACTAGCGTGATGTTTAATGAGCAGTACTTC.

V and J are TRBV28 and TRBJ1-2, with TRBD1 matching over 9 bases. This CDR3 is 13 amino acids long. Germline-derived CDR1 and CDR2 are MDHEN and SYDVKM. The ends lost 10 bases at V and 2 bases at J; junction bases unmatched: 5. The chain's CDR3 is CATPGQGNYGYTF. CDR3 nucleotides: TGTGCCACCCCGGGACAGGGAAACTATGGCTACACCTTC.

The V gene is TRBV20-1, the J gene TRBJ1-5; D uncertain. Trimming stripped 1 base from V and 5 bases from J, with 9 bases between. Per the germline V gene, CDR1 is DFQATT and CDR2 is SNEGSKA (reference sequence). The CDR3 has 13 amino acids. This CDR3 is CSARGLSDQPQHF. DNA of the CDR3: TGCAGTGCTAGAGGCCTAAGTGATCAGCCCCAGCATTTT.

V and J are TRBV25-1 and TRBJ1-1; no clear D gene. Germline assignment: CDR1 MGHDK and CDR2 SYGVNS. Trimming shortened V by 6 bases and J by 8 bases, and 16 bases separated the two germline ends. The CDR3 has 13 amino acids. CDR3 DNA: TGTGCCAGCAGCCAGTCAGATCCCTGGGAAGCTTTCTTT. Protein sequence: CASSQSDPWEAFF.

The chain uses TRBV7-8 and TRBJ2-7, with a possible D match to TRBD1 (6 bases). V was cut by 0 bases and J by 2 bases, with 17 bases left in between. The CDR3 loop spans 17 amino acids. Germline assignment: CDR1 SGHVS and CDR2 FQNEAQ. DNA of the CDR3: TGTGCCAGCAGCTTAGCGCAGGGGCTAGACCGTCCCTACGAGCAGTACTTC. This translates into CASSLAQGLDRPYEQYF.

Only a few counts were recorded for this clonotype. The genes are TRBV20-1 and TRBJ1-2; 7 bases map to TRBD1. This CDR3 is 14 amino acids long. V dropped 0 bases and J dropped 4; count of bases not matched to a gene: 5. Looked up from germline, CDR1 is DFQATT and CDR2 is SNEGSKA (reference sequence). Here the CDR3 reads CSARETGQIYGYTF. CDR3 nucleotide sequence: TGCAGTGCTAGAGAAACGGGACAGATCTATGGCTACACCTTC.

This chain links TRBV6-2 or TRBV6-3 with TRBJ1-1; 9 bases match TRBD1. CDR1 is MNHEY, CDR2 SVGEGT, per germline. J lost 0 bases, V lost 6 bases, and 5 bases had no gene match. This CDR3 has 15 residues. The CDR3 nucleotides read TGTGCCAGCAGCTACAGGGGGCTCATGAACACTGAAGCTTTCTTT. This gives the protein CASSYRGLMNTEAFF.

The J gene is TRBJ2-1, the V gene TRBV6-2 or TRBV6-3; D perhaps matches TRBD2 (5 bases). This CDR3 contains 16 residues. CDR1 and CDR2 from the germline V gene are MNHEY and SVGEGT. Deletions cut 5 bases from V and 0 bases from J, with 14 bases between. The CDR3 DNA sequence: TGTGCCAGCAGTGGAGCGGTGCAGAGCTCCTACAATGAGCAGTTCTTC. Its protein product is CASSGAVQSSYNEQFF.

This sequence joins TRBV12-3 or TRBV12-4 and TRBJ1-1; D is undetermined. The germline V and J ends were trimmed by 5 bases and 1 base, with 20 bases remaining between them. The CDR3 spans 17 residues. Written as DNA, the CDR3 is TGTGCCAGCAGTACCGACCGGACCGCCCGGACGAACACTGAAGCTTTCTTT. Its translation is CASSTDRTARTNTEAFF.

This clonotype appeared a few times. J is TRBJ1-2 and V is TRBV29-1; no clear D. Trimming removed 4 bases at V and 5 bases at J, with 11 bases between. The CDR3 has 12 residues. The germline V gene encodes CDR1 SQVTM and CDR2 ANQGSEA. CDR3 sequence: CSVVLSPYGYTF. CDR3 nucleotides: TGCAGCGTTGTTCTCTCCCCTTATGGCTACACCTTC.

This clonotype has a handful of counts. This chain connects TRBV20-1 to TRBJ1-4; weak D call: TRBD1 (6 bases). The germline V and J ends were trimmed by 6 bases and 6 bases, with 17 bases remaining between them. Germline CDR1 is DFQATT and CDR2 is SNEGSKA (reference sequence). The CDR3 consists of 14 residues. The DNA of the CDR3 is TGCAGTGCCAGACGGGGGCTTTGGGATGAAAAACTGTTTTTT. Protein product: CSARRGLWDEKLFF.

The chain employs TRBV21-1 and TRBJ2-7; TRBD1 is the table's D call and was not checked against the DNA. TRBV21-1 represents a pseudogene. CDR3 length: 15 residues. CDR3: CASSNRDGFTYEQYF. The DNA for the CDR3 is TGTGCCAGCAGCAACCGGGACGGATTTACCTACGAGCAGTACTTC.

This chain joins TRBV4-2 and TRBJ2-7, with TRBD1 identical over 9 bases. From germline, CDR1 is LGHNA and CDR2 YNFKEQ. V was clipped by 8 bases and J by 7 bases; unmatched bases: 9. The CDR3 is 13 amino acids. The CDR3 DNA follows: TGTGCCAGCTCCGGGACAGGGAGAGATGAGCAGTACTTC. Encoded protein: CASSGTGRDEQYF.